A single sample is the source of the 23 T cell receptor beta chains below, sequenced in a study of human T cells and chemical hapten exposure. Time point given: healthy volunteer bleed at 6 weeks. The authors' total RNA extraction used unfractionated whole blood. Via MiXCR, TCRdb re-called the RACE reads, giving one row per CDR3 protein. This table has around 80,000 distinct CDR3 sequences, 7% to 9% appearing once. The source material was whole blood. Source of these receptors: a male donor in good health. Some clones in this sample may be carry-over from other donors' samples.

This clonotype appeared many times. The rearrangement uses TRBV10-1 and TRBJ2-3; 9 bases map to TRBD1. CDR1 and CDR2 (germline): WNHNN, SYGVQD (reference sequence). The CDR3 contains 14 residues. Losses at the gene ends were 6 bases for V and 3 bases for J; bases not matched to a gene: 4. CDR3 amino acids: CASSPGQGTDTQYF. The CDR3 bases are TGCGCCAGCAGCCCGGGACAGGGAACAGATACGCAGTATTTT.

This clonotype was picked up a small number of times. The chain carries TRBV19 and TRBJ1-2, with 9 positions matching TRBD1. From germline, CDR1 is LNHDA and CDR2 SQIVND (reference sequence). The ends lost 7 bases at V and 6 bases at J; junction bases unmatched: 3. The CDR3 loop spans 12 amino acids. The DNA for the CDR3 is TGTGCCAGTACCAGGACAGGGGATGGCTACACCTTC. It yields the protein CASTRTGDGYTF.

The CDR3 sequence: CASSPISAGSYTDTQYF. The CDR3 coding sequence is TGTGCCAGCAGCCCAATCTCTGCGGGATCGTACACAGATACGCAGTATTTT. The V gene is TRBV9, the J gene TRBJ2-3; D might be TRBD2 (6 bases). Trimming took off 4 bases at V and 2 bases at J, with 20 bases between the two ends. The CDR3 length is 17 residues. Germline CDR1 is SGDLS and CDR2 is YYNGEE.

This clonotype was seen a handful of times. This chain uses TRBV5-6 with TRBJ2-3; TRBD2 matches at 8 bases. V lost 2 bases, J lost 5 bases, and 10 bases stayed unmatched. Per germline, CDR1 SGHDT and CDR2 YYEEEE. The CDR3 covers 16 residues. Here the CDR3 DNA reads TGTGCCAGCAGCTTATCCGAGCGGGGGAGAATAGATACGCAGTATTTT. It encodes CASSLSERGRIDTQYF. The variable domain in full, with the rest retrieved from reference TRBV5-6 and TRBJ2-3, is DAGVTQSPTHLIKTRGQQVTLRCSPKSGHDTVSWYQQALGQGPQFIFQYYEEEERQRGNFPDRFSGHQFPNYSSELNVNALLLGDSALYLCASSLSERGRIDTQYFGPGTRLTVL.

V gene TRBV24-1 combines with J gene TRBJ2-3; D unclear. V was shortened by 2 bases and J by 1 base, with 3 bases between the two germline ends. Germline loops: CDR1 KGHDR, CDR2 SFDVKD. This CDR3 comprises 13 residues. The CDR3 protein is CATSDSGTDTQYF. Written as DNA, the CDR3 is TGTGCCACCAGTGATTCGGGCACAGATACGCAGTATTTT.

This clonotype was observed at least ten times. The chain is built from TRBV3-1 and TRBJ2-1; the D gene is possibly TRBD2 (6 bases). Germline V gene sequence: CDR1 LGHDT, CDR2 YNNKEL (reference sequence). The germline V and J ends were trimmed by 1 base and 10 bases, with 11 bases remaining between them. The CDR3 covers 13 residues. This CDR3 is CASSQVAGGEQFF. The CDR3 coding sequence is TGTGCCAGCAGCCAAGTGGCCGGAGGGGAGCAGTTCTTC.

The chain is built from TRBV7-2 and TRBJ1-4; D is possibly TRBD1 (6 bases). This CDR3 is built from 15 residues. Per germline, CDR1 SGHTA and CDR2 FQGNSA. V lost 2 bases to trimming and J lost 2 bases, with 9 bases between them. In nucleotides, the CDR3 is TGTGCCAGCAGCTTACAGGGGACGACTAATGAAAAACTGTTTTTT. Its translation: CASSLQGTTNEKLFF.

The sample holds a few counts of this clonotype. The genes are TRBV27 and TRBJ1-1; no clear D gene. CDR3 length equals 14 residues. Germline V CDR1 and CDR2: MNHEY, SMNVEV (reference sequence). Trimming stripped 2 bases from V and 1 base from J, with 8 bases between. CDR3 region: CASSLGQKNTEAFF. The DNA of the CDR3 is TGTGCCAGCAGTTTAGGGCAAAAGAACACTGAAGCTTTCTTT.

This chain links TRBV6-6 with TRBJ1-5; 7 bases align to TRBD1. CDR1 is MNHNY, CDR2 SVGAGI, per germline (reference sequence). The ends lost 4 bases at V and 6 bases at J; junction bases unmatched: 6. The CDR3 has 14 residues. The CDR3 DNA is TGTGCCAGCAGTTGGGGGAGGGGGCTTCAGCCCCAGCATTTT. Encoded protein: CASSWGRGLQPQHF.

The chain combines TRBV9 with TRBJ1-6; no reliable D call. The length of the CDR3 is 15 residues. CDR1 is SGDLS, CDR2 YYNGEE, per germline. Trimming removed 0 bases at V and 7 bases at J, with 11 bases between. The CDR3 DNA reads as TGTGCCAGCAGCGTAGGTGGCCCGAGGAATTCACCCCTCCACTTT. Encoded protein: CASSVGGPRNSPLHF.

The gene calls are TRBV27 and TRBJ2-3; D is possibly TRBD2 (5 bases). The CDR3 consists of 14 residues. Germline assignment: CDR1 MNHEY and CDR2 SMNVEV (reference sequence). V lost 1 base to trimming and J lost 6 bases, with 11 bases between them. CDR3 region: CASSLWSSRDTQYF. The CDR3 bases are TGTGCCAGCAGTTTATGGTCTAGCCGGGATACGCAGTATTTT.

In its sample, this clonotype was seen a few times. This rearrangement joins TRBV10-3 to TRBJ2-7, with a tentative D call TRBD1 (5 bases). CDR3 size: 17 residues. Trimming shortened V by 2 bases and J by 2 bases, and 19 bases separated the two germline ends. Germline CDR1 and CDR2: ENHRY and SYGVKD. Here the CDR3 DNA reads TGTGCCATCAGTGAGAAGGGGTTGGGAATACCAACCTACGAGCAGTACTTC. Its translation is CAISEKGLGIPTYEQYF.

This clonotype was detected only a few times. CDR3 loop: CATRPGTEAFF. CDR3 sequence (DNA): TGTGCCACCAGACCAGGCACTGAAGCTTTCTTT. The chain uses TRBV6-6 and TRBJ1-1; no firm D call. The CDR3 totals 11 residues. V lost 10 bases, J lost 4 bases, and 10 bases lay in between. The germline V gene has CDR1 MNHNY and CDR2 SVGAGI (reference sequence).

Many counts were recorded for this clonotype. The chain links TRBV7-9 to TRBJ2-1; D ambiguous. Trimming removed 5 bases from V and 8 bases from J, with 7 bases in between. Germline CDR1 SEHNR, CDR2 FQNEAQ (reference sequence). There are 11 residues in the CDR3. CDR3 DNA sequence: TGTGCCAGCAGCCGCGCGGATGAGCAGTTCTTC. Protein: CASSRADEQFF.

This chain uses TRBV29-1 with TRBJ2-3, with no clear D. Trimming took off 0 bases at V and 2 bases at J, with 9 bases between the two ends. Germline V gives CDR1 SQVTM, CDR2 ANQGSEA. The CDR3 is made up of 14 amino acids. The CDR3 here is CSVEDRASTDTQYF. The CDR3 coding sequence is TGCAGCGTTGAAGATCGTGCGTCCACAGATACGCAGTATTTT.

This clonotype was picked up many times. The chain combines TRBV18 with TRBJ2-7; no definite D call. Germline V gene lookup returns CDR1 KGHSH and CDR2 LQKENI. V shed 2 bases and J shed 3 bases, with 11 bases lying between them. The CDR3 extends over 14 amino acids. CDR3 nucleotide sequence: TGTGCCAGCTCACCAGCTGGCGGAGTCTACGAGCAGTACTTC. Translation: CASSPAGGVYEQYF.

This clonotype has a handful of counts. V gene TRBV7-3 combines with J gene TRBJ1-5; 9 bases fit TRBD1. CDR3 length: 20 residues. The trim removed 1 base at V and 1 base at J, leaving 14 bases unmatched. Germline-derived CDR1 and CDR2 are SGHTA and FQGTGA. CDR3 region: CASSLRGHLGDRESNQPQHF. Written as DNA, the CDR3 is TGTGCCAGCAGCTTAAGGGGGCATTTGGGGGACAGGGAGAGCAATCAGCCCCAGCATTTT. Filled out from reference TRBV7-3 and TRBJ1-5, the complete variable domain reads GAGVSQTPSNKVTEKGKYVELRCDPISGHTALYWYRQSLGQGPEFLIYFQGTGAADDSGLPNDRFFAVRPEGSVSTLKIQRTERGDSAVYLCASSLRGHLGDRESNQPQHFGDGTRLSIL.

This clonotype was counted only a few times. J is TRBJ2-1 and V is TRBV7-9, with D uncertain. The CDR3 totals 14 residues. Trimming removed 5 bases from V and 6 bases from J, with 14 bases in between. Germline loops: CDR1 SEHNR, CDR2 FQNEAQ (reference sequence). CDR3 sequence: CASSPRDALNEQFF. The CDR3 region has the DNA TGTGCCAGCAGCCCGCGCGACGCCCTCAATGAGCAGTTCTTC.

There are many counts of this clonotype. The chain links TRBV5-1 to TRBJ2-7; unclear D gene. The CDR3 totals 14 residues. Looked up from germline, CDR1 is SGHRS and CDR2 is YFSETQ. Trimming shortened V by 4 bases and J by 7 bases, and 18 bases separated the two germline ends. CDR3 nucleotide sequence: TGCGCCAGCAGCCTGATCCCGGACGGCGTGGAGCAGTACTTC. Translation gives CASSLIPDGVEQYF.

The chain has TRBV9 and TRBJ2-2, with D perhaps matching TRBD1 or TRBD2 (5 bases each). This CDR3 has 16 amino acids. Trimming left V 0 bases short and J 5 bases short, with 14 bases between. CDR1 and CDR2 (germline): SGDLS, YYNGEE. The CDR3 sequence: CASSVDQGRETGELFF. The CDR3 coding sequence is TGTGCCAGCAGCGTAGACCAGGGCAGGGAGACCGGGGAGCTGTTTTTT.

The table lists this clonotype with a few counts. This chain connects TRBV6-2 or TRBV6-3 to TRBJ2-1; 9 nucleotides match TRBD2. This CDR3 contains 15 residues. From germline, CDR1 is MNHEY and CDR2 SVGEGT. V was pared by 7 bases and J by 3 bases, with 7 bases of the junction left unmatched. CDR3 DNA sequence: TGTGCCAGCACCGTAGCGGGGGACCTCTACAATGAGCAGTTCTTC. This codes for CASTVAGDLYNEQFF.

V gene TRBV28 combines with J gene TRBJ2-5, with 9 bases fitting TRBD2. Germline trimming cut 5 bases from V and 3 bases from J; bases unmatched to any gene: 4. Looked up from germline, CDR1 is MDHEN and CDR2 is SYDVKM. This CDR3 comprises 14 residues. The CDR3 spells CASSREREEETQYF. CDR3 in DNA: TGTGCCAGCAGTCGTGAGCGGGAGGAAGAGACCCAGTACTTC.

This clonotype occurred a few times. CDR3 sequence (DNA): TGTGCCAGCAGCCCAGGACAGGGACGATCGAACACTGAAGCTTTCTTT. Translating gives CASSPGQGRSNTEAFF. J is TRBJ1-1 and V is TRBV12-3 or TRBV12-4, with TRBD1 identical over 8 bases. The V and J ends lost 6 bases and 1 base, in that order; junction bases with no gene match: 10. This CDR3 is 16 amino acids long.